The clone carrying this T cell receptor beta chain was picked up many times. As yet, its antigen is unknown. No patient received treatment before thyroid surgery. The sample is drawn from a study of metastatic and nonmetastatic thyroid tumors. Study-level background: Comparison of repertoires was carried out across blood and tumor or nodule tissue from malignant and benign thyroid patients.

Original analysis: It was from CDR3 differences across clinicopathological groups that a distant-metastasis classifier for papillary thyroid cancer was built. TCRdb reassembled clones from the PCR reads with MiXCR. TCRdb's processing, not the authors', yielded these V and J calls. The sample contains tens of thousands of clones, 15% to 20% of which appear only once. Per the germline V gene, CDR1 is SEHNR and CDR2 is FQNEAQ (reference sequence). Germline trimming cut 5 bases from V and 6 bases from J; bases unmatched to any gene: 9. The CDR3 has 14 residues. Broader study findings: The reported finding was significantly higher TCR beta diversity in malignant thyroid tumors relative to benign nodules, in blood and tumor.

The sequence came from a male donor with papillary thyroid cancer or a benign thyroid nodule (not recorded which). Some clones in this sample may be carry-over from other donors' samples. The genes are TRBV7-9 and TRBJ2-7; 8 bases align to TRBD1. The sample taken for sequencing was blood. CDR3 sequence reads: CASSPGGQGGEQYV. CDR3 DNA sequence: TGTGCCAGCAGCCCAGGCGGACAGGGCGGCGAGCAGTACGTC.